The 15 T cell receptor beta chains below all came from one sample that was sequenced in a study of CD8 T cells in ankylosing spondylitis. One entry per CDR3 protein results from TCRdb running MiXCR on the 5' RACE reads. The table shows around 230,000 distinct CDR3 sequences, with approximately 8% occurring only once. The specimen was blood, either unsorted or a sorted T cell fraction (not recorded which). The receptors stem from a female donor with ankylosing spondylitis or in good health (not recorded which).

This clonotype was recorded at least ten times. The chain's CDR3 is CSARGDSYTDTQYF. CDR3 DNA sequence: TGCAGTGCTCGCGGGGACAGCTACACAGATACGCAGTATTTT. The V and J genes are TRBV20-1 and TRBJ2-3, with a tentative D call TRBD1 (7 bases). Per the germline V gene, CDR1 is DFQATT and CDR2 is SNEGSKA (reference sequence). The length of the CDR3 is 14 residues. V was pared by 5 bases and J by 2 bases, with 14 bases between.

This clonotype was detected only a few times. The chain links TRBV30 to TRBJ2-3, with D uncertain. The germline gives CDR1 GTSNPN, CDR2 SVGIG (reference sequence). This CDR3 is built from 15 residues. Here the CDR3 reads CGLDARRSGTDTQYF. The CDR3 bases are TGTGGCCTGGACGCGAGGCGGAGCGGCACAGATACGCAGTATTTT.

This clonotype was picked up many times. The CDR3 DNA reads TGCGCCAGCAGTGAAGCAGGACAGAAAAACATTCAGTACTTC. Translation: CASSEAGQKNIQYF. This chain connects TRBV10-1 to TRBJ2-4; tentatively, D is TRBD1 (6 bases). The V gene lost 3 bases and the J gene lost 4 bases, with 10 bases spanning the gap. The CDR3 has 14 residues. The germline V gene has CDR1 WNHNN and CDR2 SYGVQD (reference sequence).

This clonotype was seen only a few times. The chain carries TRBV5-1 and TRBJ2-1; 7 bases agree with TRBD1. The junction had 6 bases not matched to a gene; V was cut back by 3 bases and J by 6 bases. Germline-derived CDR1 and CDR2 are SGHRS and YFSETQ. The CDR3 spans 14 residues. In DNA, the CDR3 is TGCGCCAGCAGCTCCGCACAGGGGATCAATGAGCAGTTCTTC. Amino acids: CASSSAQGINEQFF.

This clonotype was counted at least ten times. The V gene is TRBV6-2 or TRBV6-3, the J gene TRBJ2-1; the D is unclear. This CDR3 has 14 residues. Per germline, CDR1 MNHEY and CDR2 SVGEGT. The V gene lost 5 bases and the J gene lost 5 bases, with 13 bases spanning the gap. The CDR3 nucleotides read TGTGCCAGCAGTAATTCCGGGCCCCACAATGAGCAGTTCTTC. Translated: CASSNSGPHNEQFF.

This clonotype was observed many times. The chain couples TRBV3-1 to TRBJ2-1; TRBD2 matches 11 bases. Germline loops: CDR1 LGHDT, CDR2 YNNKEL (reference sequence). J lost 6 bases, V lost 1 base, and 5 bases had no gene match. This CDR3 is 16 amino acids long. The CDR3 loop is CASSQGLTSGSNEQFF. The DNA for the CDR3 is TGTGCCAGCAGCCAAGGTTTAACTAGCGGGAGCAATGAGCAGTTCTTC.

This clonotype has a handful of counts. This chain links TRBV7-9 with TRBJ1-2, with 7 positions matching TRBD1. CDR1 and CDR2 (germline): SEHNR, FQNEAQ (reference sequence). V trimming: 5 bases; J trimming: 4 bases; junction bases outside the gene matches: 7. The CDR3 covers 14 residues. The CDR3 loop is CASSEGTVLYGYTF. For the CDR3, the DNA is TGTGCCAGCAGCGAAGGGACAGTCCTCTATGGCTACACCTTC.

Many counts were recorded for this clonotype. This chain links TRBV7-6 with TRBJ2-1; no clear D gene. This CDR3 has 11 residues. The V end was cut by 5 bases, the J end by 9 bases, with 8 bases between. Germline CDR1 is SGHVS and CDR2 is FNYEAQ. CDR3 coding DNA: TGTGCCAGCAGCGTGACCGGTGAGCAGTTCTTC. Translated, it gives CASSVTGEQFF.

This clonotype showed up many times. V is TRBV20-1 and J is TRBJ1-4; no reliable D call. The CDR3 runs 12 residues. Germline V CDR1 and CDR2: DFQATT, SNEGSKA (reference sequence). V dropped 5 bases and J dropped 8 bases, with 12 bases sitting between them. Here the CDR3 reads CSAAGRVEKLFF. The CDR3 DNA follows: TGCAGTGCTGCCGGGCGGGTGGAAAAACTGTTTTTT.

This clonotype was recorded at least ten times. J is TRBJ2-1 and V is TRBV29-1; possible D gene TRBD1, 6 bases. Germline CDR1 reads SQVTM; CDR2 reads ANQGSEA. Trimming shortened V by 3 bases and J by 9 bases, and 9 bases separated the two germline ends. The CDR3 loop spans 11 amino acids. The CDR3 sequence: CSVDRGVEQFF. As DNA, the CDR3 is TGCAGCGTTGACAGGGGAGTTGAGCAGTTCTTC.

The rearrangement joins TRBV9 to TRBJ1-5; D is possibly TRBD1 (6 bases). The germline V and J ends were trimmed by 3 bases and 7 bases, with 8 bases remaining between them. The germline V gene has CDR1 SGDLS and CDR2 YYNGEE. The CDR3 has 12 amino acids. This CDR3 is CASSAQGQPQHF. Here the CDR3 DNA reads TGTGCCAGCAGCGCACAGGGCCAGCCCCAGCATTTT.

This clonotype was observed many times. The chain recombines TRBV10-3 with TRBJ2-7; 13 bases are shared with TRBD2. With V trimmed by 7 bases and J by 0 bases, 6 bases remained unmatched. There are 16 residues in the CDR3. Germline V gene sequence: CDR1 ENHRY, CDR2 SYGVKD. DNA of the CDR3: TGTGCCATCAAGACTAGCGGGAGGACCAGCTCCTACGAGCAGTACTTC. This gives the protein CAIKTSGRTSSYEQYF.

This clonotype was seen many times. A read error may account for a junction end that differs from germline. The chain employs TRBV7-7 and TRBJ2-5; TRBD2 might be the D (5 bases). Germline values: CDR1 SSHAT, CDR2 FNYEAQ (reference sequence). This CDR3 has 14 amino acids. The CDR3 DNA is TGTGCTAGCAGCTTAGCTTCGGGATCGGAGACCCAGTACTTC. As protein: CASSLASGSETQYF.

This clonotype was counted many times. The CDR3 is CSANTPGGSYEQYF. The CDR3 coding sequence is TGCAGTGCTAATACCCCAGGGGGATCCTACGAGCAGTACTTC. The chain has TRBV20-1 and TRBJ2-7, with 7 bases aligning to TRBD1. V gave up 4 bases and J gave up 1 base; unmatched junction bases: 7. The length of the CDR3 is 14 residues. Looked up from germline, CDR1 is DFQATT and CDR2 is SNEGSKA (reference sequence).

This clonotype was counted many times. The chain carries TRBV7-2 and TRBJ2-3; D unresolved. Germline CDR1 SGHTA, CDR2 FQGNSA. The CDR3 covers 13 residues. V lost 2 bases, J lost 6 bases, and 9 bases lay in between. In DNA, the CDR3 is TGTGCCAGCAGCTTAAACCTACGGGATACGCAGTATTTT. This codes for CASSLNLRDTQYF.